A selection of T cell receptor beta chains follows, all from one sample in a study of technical replicates of blood from four donors. The assay was immunoSEQ multiplex PCR, and TCRdb's table has in-frame clones only and misses some. This table has some 70,000 clones, roughly 96% appearing once. The sample was T cells isolated from PBMCs. Every receptor here comes from a human donor in good health. Each CDR3 is given with its conserved first and last residue. The D gene is left open where the match is weak. For some rows the clone size is stated as once, few or many, or as a class when expanded; others skip it.

CDR3 DNA,CDR3 protein,V gene,J gene,CDR3 length,D gene,clone size
TGTGCCAGCAGCTTACAGGGGGAAGCTTCTGAAGCTTTCTTT,CASSLQGEASEAFF,TRBV7-9,TRBJ1-1,14,TRBD1,NA
TGTGCCAGCAACAGGATAAACTCCTACGAGCAGTACTTC,CASNRINSYEQYF,TRBV28,TRBJ2-7,13,NA,NA
TGTGCCAGCAGTTTACGGGAGATCTTGAAACTAGCGGGAGTTGATACGCAGTATTTT,CASSLREILKLAGVDTQYF,TRBV28,TRBJ2-3,19,TRBD2,NA
TGTGCCAGCAGCCTTAGAAATTACGAGCAGTACTTC,CASSLRNYEQYF,TRBV5-8,TRBJ2-7,12,NA,NA
TGCGCCAGCAGCTTGACAGGGGAATACGAGCAGTACTTC,CASSLTGEYEQYF,TRBV5-1,TRBJ2-7,13,TRBD1,NA
TGTGCCAGCAGACTCCTCCTAACTCACGAGCAGTACTTC,CASRLLLTHEQYF,TRBV2,TRBJ2-7,13,NA,once
TGTGCCAGCTCACCGTACGAGGGTTACGAGCAGTACTTC,CASSPYEGYEQYF,TRBV18,TRBJ2-7,13,NA,once
TGTGCCAGTAGTTGGCGGGCCGCCTACGAGCAGTACTTC,CASSWRAAYEQYF,TRBV19,TRBJ2-7,13,NA,NA
TGTGCCAGCAGTTCTCAGGGGTATGGCCAGCCCCAGCATTTT,CASSSQGYGQPQHF,TRBV6-5,TRBJ1-5,14,NA,NA
TGTGCCTGGAGTGTGGGGCAGGCTTACAACTATGGCTACACCTTC,CAWSVGQAYNYGYTF,TRBV30,TRBJ1-2,15,NA,NA
TGTGCCAGCAGAGTAACCGGGAGCACTGAAGCTTTCTTT,CASRVTGSTEAFF,TRBV28,TRBJ1-1,13,NA,NA
TGTGCCAGCAGTTTGTTTTTTAGTTTCGGGACTAGCGGGAGGGCCAATGAGCAGTTCTTC,CASSLFFSFGTSGRANEQFF,TRBV28,TRBJ2-1,20,TRBD2,NA
TGTGCCAGCTCACCTCTAGGACAGGACAATCAGCCCCAGCATTTT,CASSPLGQDNQPQHF,TRBV18,TRBJ1-5,15,TRBD1,NA
TGTGCCAGCAGTTTACGGGGAAAGGGGACCCAGTACTTC,CASSLRGKGTQYF,TRBV27,TRBJ2-5,13,NA,once
TGTGCCAGCAGTTTCCTGACGGGACAGGTCTTCTACGAGCAGTACTTC,CASSFLTGQVFYEQYF,TRBV27,TRBJ2-7,16,TRBD1,NA
TGTGCCAGCAGCTTAGATGGGACAGGGGACTATGGCTACACCTTC,CASSLDGTGDYGYTF,TRBV11-2,TRBJ1-2,15,TRBD1,NA
TGCAGCGTTGAAGGGGAGAGAGAGACCCAGTACTTC,CSVEGERETQYF,TRBV29-1,TRBJ2-5,12,NA,NA
TGTGCCAGCAGTAACCTAGCGGGGCCCTACAATGAGCAGTTCTTC,CASSNLAGPYNEQFF,TRBV6-4,TRBJ2-1,15,TRBD2,NA
TGTGCCAGCTCACAGGGGACAGGCCCAGATACGCAGTATTTT,CASSQGTGPDTQYF,TRBV18,TRBJ2-3,14,TRBD1,NA
TGTGCCAGCTCCCACGGACAGAACACTGAAGCTTTCTTT,CASSHGQNTEAFF,TRBV18,TRBJ1-1,13,NA,NA
TGCGCCAGCAGCTTTAGCGGTTACAATGAGCAGTTCTTC,CASSFSGYNEQFF,TRBV5-1,TRBJ2-1,13,NA,once
TGTGCCAGCACAGGGGAGTACGAGACCCAGTACTTC,CASTGEYETQYF,TRBV27,TRBJ2-5,12,NA,NA
TGCAGCGTTGGAAGTTACGGGACAAATGGATATGGCTACACCTTC,CSVGSYGTNGYGYTF,TRBV29-1,TRBJ1-2,15,NA,NA
TGTGCCAGCAGGACAGGGTCTGGAAACACCATATATTTT,CASRTGSGNTIYF,TRBV6-5,TRBJ1-3,13,TRBD1,NA
TGTGCCAGCAGCCCTAGAACATTACGCGGGGCGGGTGGCTACACCTTC,CASSPRTLRGAGGYTF,TRBV7-2,TRBJ1-2,16,NA,NA
TGTGCCAGCAGGCACCAACAGGATAGGGGCAATCAGCCCCAGCATTTT,CASRHQQDRGNQPQHF,TRBV28,TRBJ1-5,16,NA,NA
TGTGCCTGGAGTTGGGACAGGGAAATTTCACCCCTCCACTTT,CAWSWDREISPLHF,TRBV30,TRBJ1-6,14,TRBD1,NA
TGTGCCAGCAGCTTAGGGACAGGGTATGAAAAACTGTTTTTT,CASSLGTGYEKLFF,TRBV7-9,TRBJ1-4,14,TRBD1,NA
TGTGCCACCGGCGCAGGGCTTAGCACAGATACGCAGTATTTT,CATGAGLSTDTQYF,TRBV15,TRBJ2-3,14,NA,NA
TGTGCCAGTTCTGCCGGGGACAGGGCTAAATATGGACGGGTTTTT,CASSAGDRAKYGRVF,TRBV6-6,TRBJ1-4,15,TRBD1,NA
TGTGCCAGCAGCCAAACGATACGGAGGGGAGGTAACTATGGCTACACCTTC,CASSQTIRRGGNYGYTF,TRBV5-6,TRBJ1-2,17,NA,NA
TGCGCCAGCAGTGAGTTCCTAGCGGGGTACGAGCAGTACTTC,CASSEFLAGYEQYF,TRBV10-2,TRBJ2-7,14,TRBD2,NA
TGTGCCTCCGCCCAGGGCGGGGGCTACAATGAGCAGTTCTTC,CASAQGGGYNEQFF,TRBV30,TRBJ2-1,14,TRBD2,NA
TGTGCCAGCAGTACGAGTGTGGAGCAGTTCTTC,CASSTSVEQFF,TRBV6-5,TRBJ2-1,11,NA,NA
TGTGCCAGCAGCCTCATCCGACTAGCGGGAGAAACCGGGGAGCTGTTTTTT,CASSLIRLAGETGELFF,TRBV27,TRBJ2-2,17,TRBD2,NA
TGTGCCAGCAGCCCTGTCCAGGGTAGCACAGATACGCAGTATTTT,CASSPVQGSTDTQYF,TRBV7-9,TRBJ2-3,15,NA,NA
TGTGCCAGCAGTTACTCAGGGACAGGGCATGGCTACACCTTC,CASSYSGTGHGYTF,TRBV6-5,TRBJ1-2,14,TRBD1,NA
TGTGCCTGGACGACGTCTAGCGGGCAAGAGACCCAGTACTTC,CAWTTSSGQETQYF,TRBV30,TRBJ2-5,14,TRBD2,NA
TGTGCCAGCAGCGCCGGGACAGGGGGTTACAATGAGCAGTTCTTC,CASSAGTGGYNEQFF,TRBV6-5,TRBJ2-1,15,TRBD1,NA
TGTGCCAGCAGCCCCTTTAGCTGGACAGGGGGCCTTATAAACTATGGCTACACCTTC,CASSPFSWTGGLINYGYTF,TRBV5-5,TRBJ1-2,19,TRBD1,NA
TGTGCCAGCAGCTTGCGCCGGTACGCGACAGGAAGCTCTGGGGCCAACGTCCTGACTTTC,CASSLRRYATGSSGANVLTF,TRBV5-4,TRBJ2-6,20,NA,NA
TGTGCCAGCAGTGTCTCAGCGGGGACCCAGTACTTC,CASSVSAGTQYF,TRBV14,TRBJ2-5,12,NA,NA
TGTGCCAGCAGCTTCCGACAGGGCATCAATGAGCAGTTCTTC,CASSFRQGINEQFF,TRBV5-4,TRBJ2-1,14,TRBD1,NA
TGTGCCTGGAGTGTAACAGGGGGACACGAGCAGTACTTC,CAWSVTGGHEQYF,TRBV30,TRBJ2-7,13,TRBD1,once
TGTGCCAGCAGTCCGTATTGGACAGGGGGAAGAGGGGACTATGGCTACACCTTC,CASSPYWTGGRGDYGYTF,TRBV28,TRBJ1-2,18,TRBD1,NA
TGTGCCAGCAGCTCCCTTGACAGGAACACTGAAGCTTTCTTT,CASSSLDRNTEAFF,TRBV7-9,TRBJ1-1,14,NA,NA
TGTGCCACCCTCAGAAACACTGAAGCTTTCTTT,CATLRNTEAFF,TRBV2,TRBJ1-1,11,NA,NA
TGCGCCAGCAGCCCTGGACTAGCGGGAGGGCCGAATGAGCAGTTCTTC,CASSPGLAGGPNEQFF,TRBV4-1,TRBJ2-1,16,TRBD2,NA
TGCGCCAGCAGCTTAATCGGGGATTACTACGAGCAGTACTTC,CASSLIGDYYEQYF,TRBV5-1,TRBJ2-7,14,NA,NA
TGTGCCAGCAGTTTCCCCGGACAGGGAGGAGAGACCCAGTACTTC,CASSFPGQGGETQYF,TRBV28,TRBJ2-5,15,TRBD1,NA
TGTGCCAGCAGCTTAGCTAGCGGGTCTTACGAGCAGTACTTC,CASSLASGSYEQYF,TRBV11-2,TRBJ2-7,14,TRBD2,NA
TGCGCCAGCAGCTCCGACAGATACCCCCTTGGTGAGCAGTACTTC,CASSSDRYPLGEQYF,TRBV5-1,TRBJ2-7,15,NA,NA
TGTGCCAGCAGTTTATTTGCAGGGTCCCAGCCCCAGCATTTT,CASSLFAGSQPQHF,TRBV27,TRBJ1-5,14,NA,NA
TGTGCCAGCAGCTTCCCTCGGACAGGCTACGGGGAGTATGGCTACACCTTC,CASSFPRTGYGEYGYTF,TRBV7-2,TRBJ1-2,17,TRBD1,NA
TGTGCCAGCAGTGGACAACTAGCGGGGGTCTCCCTAGGTATGGAGACCCAGTACTTC,CASSGQLAGVSLGMETQYF,TRBV6-1,TRBJ2-5,19,TRBD2,NA
TGTGCCAGCAGTTTATACCCCGGGACAGGATATGGCTACACCTTC,CASSLYPGTGYGYTF,TRBV27,TRBJ1-2,15,TRBD1,NA
TGTGCCTGGAGTAAGACAGGGTACCAGCCCCAGCATTTT,CAWSKTGYQPQHF,TRBV30,TRBJ1-5,13,TRBD1,NA
TGTGCCAGCGGTTCAACAGGGGGCAGCGTGAACACTGAAGCTTTCTTT,CASGSTGGSVNTEAFF,TRBV6-5,TRBJ1-1,16,TRBD1,NA